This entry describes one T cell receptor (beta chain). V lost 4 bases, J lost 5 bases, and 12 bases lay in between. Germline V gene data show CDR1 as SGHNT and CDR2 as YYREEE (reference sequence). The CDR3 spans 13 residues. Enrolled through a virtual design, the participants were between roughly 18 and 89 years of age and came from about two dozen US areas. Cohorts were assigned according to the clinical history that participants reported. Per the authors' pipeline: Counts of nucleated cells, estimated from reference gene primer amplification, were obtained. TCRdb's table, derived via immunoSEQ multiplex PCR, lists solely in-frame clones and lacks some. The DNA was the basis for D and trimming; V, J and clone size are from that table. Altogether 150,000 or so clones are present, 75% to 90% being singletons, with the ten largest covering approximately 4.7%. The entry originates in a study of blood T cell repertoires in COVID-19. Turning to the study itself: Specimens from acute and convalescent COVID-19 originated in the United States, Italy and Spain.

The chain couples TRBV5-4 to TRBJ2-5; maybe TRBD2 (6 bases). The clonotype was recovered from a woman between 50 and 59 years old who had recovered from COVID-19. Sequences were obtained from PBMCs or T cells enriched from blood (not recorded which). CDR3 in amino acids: CASSLISGETQYF. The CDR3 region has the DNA TGTGCCAGCAGCCTTATAAGCGGGGAGACCCAGTACTTC.